Listed below are T cell receptor beta chains from one sample, sequenced in a study of T cells after posttransplantation cyclophosphamide. Assay used: immunoSEQ multiplex PCR; TCRdb lists only in-frame clones, some missing. The data contain tens of thousands of clones, more than 85% of them singletons. The material sequenced was naive CD4+ T cells sorted from blood. These receptors were obtained from a man aged 30-40 years in good health and a related stem cell transplant donor. Each CDR3 is given with its conserved first and last residue.

V: TRBV5-1
J: TRBJ2-3
CDR3: CASSPEISTDTQYF

V: TRBV13
J: TRBJ1-6
CDR3: CASSLGGRGASPLHF

V: TRBV6-5
J: TRBJ2-7
CDR3: CASSYLASGGQIEQYF

V: TRBV28
J: TRBJ2-7
CDR3: CASSLRYEQYF

V: TRBV10-1
J: TRBJ2-3
CDR3: CASSESLRTATSTDTQYF

V: TRBV14
J: TRBJ2-7
CDR3: CASSHSRQFYEQYF

V: TRBV19
J: TRBJ2-5
CDR3: CASSQGLLGKTQYF

V: TRBV27
J: TRBJ1-5
CDR3: CASSLSITGVQPQHF

V: TRBV10-3
J: TRBJ2-7
CDR3: CAISSGTSYEQYF

V: TRBV5-1
J: TRBJ1-2
CDR3: CASSYDSTNYGYTF

V: TRBV10-3
J: TRBJ2-1
CDR3: CAISVKDRPNEQFF

V: TRBV28
J: TRBJ2-3
CDR3: CASRTGHPTDTQYF

V: TRBV5-1
J: TRBJ2-1
CDR3: CASSPDWSYNEQFF

V: TRBV9
J: TRBJ2-3
CDR3: CASSPGTSGSPSTDTQYF

V: TRBV18
J: TRBJ2-2
CDR3: CASSPKTGGSGTGELFF

V: TRBV6-1
J: TRBJ1-1
CDR3: CASSELTAGTEAFF

V: TRBV7-2
J: TRBJ1-6
CDR3: CASSARGRNSPLHF

V: TRBV18
J: TRBJ1-1
CDR3: CASSPLNQGQGARNTEAFF

V: TRBV6-6
J: TRBJ1-5
CDR3: CASRTGNQPQHF

V: TRBV4-1
J: TRBJ1-5
CDR3: CASSQDSAIPNQPQHF

V: TRBV7-2
J: TRBJ1-5
CDR3: CASSLGTGNQPQHF

V: TRBV28
J: TRBJ1-4
CDR3: CASSLVSRGNEKLFF

V: TRBV19
J: TRBJ2-7
CDR3: CASSIGARSYEQYF

V: TRBV12-5
J: TRBJ1-6
CDR3: CASGLRQGSYNSPLHF

V: TRBV28
J: TRBJ2-7
CDR3: CASTSPGGFTYEQYF

V: TRBV5-4
J: TRBJ1-2
CDR3: CASSSGYGYTF

V: TRBV7-2
J: TRBJ1-1
CDR3: CASSSPTGWTEAFF

V: TRBV6-5
J: TRBJ2-3
CDR3: CASTRQGGADTQYF